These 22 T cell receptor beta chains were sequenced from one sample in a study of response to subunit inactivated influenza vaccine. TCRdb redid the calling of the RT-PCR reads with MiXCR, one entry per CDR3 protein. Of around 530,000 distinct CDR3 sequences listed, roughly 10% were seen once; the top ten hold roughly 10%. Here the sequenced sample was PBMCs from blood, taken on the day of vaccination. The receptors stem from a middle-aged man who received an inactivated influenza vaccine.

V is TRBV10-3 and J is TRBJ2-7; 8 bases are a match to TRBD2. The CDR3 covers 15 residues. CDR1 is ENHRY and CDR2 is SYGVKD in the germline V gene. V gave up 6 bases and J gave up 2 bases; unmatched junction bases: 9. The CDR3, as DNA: TGTGCCATCAGAGATAAAGCGGGAGCCCCCTACGAGCAGTACTTC. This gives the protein CAIRDKAGAPYEQYF.

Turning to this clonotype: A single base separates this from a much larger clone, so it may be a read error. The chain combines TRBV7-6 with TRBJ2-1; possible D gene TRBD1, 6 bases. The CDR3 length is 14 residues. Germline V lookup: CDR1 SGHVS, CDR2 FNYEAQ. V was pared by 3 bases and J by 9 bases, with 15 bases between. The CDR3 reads CASSFKVWDTEQFF. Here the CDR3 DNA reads TGTGCCAGCAGCTTTAAAGTTTGGGACACTGAGCAGTTCTTC.

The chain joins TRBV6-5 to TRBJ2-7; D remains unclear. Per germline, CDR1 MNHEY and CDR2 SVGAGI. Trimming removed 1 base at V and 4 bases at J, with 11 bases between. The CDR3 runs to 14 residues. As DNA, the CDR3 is TGTGCCAGCAGTTACTTTCCGGAAACTTACGAGCAGTACTTC. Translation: CASSYFPETYEQYF.

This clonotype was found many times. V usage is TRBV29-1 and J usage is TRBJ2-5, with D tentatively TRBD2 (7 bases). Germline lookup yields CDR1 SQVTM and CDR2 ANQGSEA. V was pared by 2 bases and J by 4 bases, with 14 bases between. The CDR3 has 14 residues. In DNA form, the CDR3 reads TGCAGCGTTGAATGGGGGGGCCGGGGAGAGACCCAGTACTTC. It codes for CSVEWGGRGETQYF.

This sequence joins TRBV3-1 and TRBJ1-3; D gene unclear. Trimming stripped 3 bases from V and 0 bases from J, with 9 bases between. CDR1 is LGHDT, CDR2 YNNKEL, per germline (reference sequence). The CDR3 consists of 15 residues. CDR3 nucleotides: TGTGCCAGCAGCCATGAACGGGTCTCTGGAAACACCATATATTTT. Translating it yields CASSHERVSGNTIYF.

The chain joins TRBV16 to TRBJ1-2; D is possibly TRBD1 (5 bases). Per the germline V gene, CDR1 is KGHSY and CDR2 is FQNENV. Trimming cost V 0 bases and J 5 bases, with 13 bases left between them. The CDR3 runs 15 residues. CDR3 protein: CASSQSESGVYGYTF. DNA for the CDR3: TGTGCCAGCAGCCAATCCGAATCGGGGGTGTATGGCTACACCTTC. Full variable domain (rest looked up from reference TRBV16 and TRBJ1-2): GEEVAQTPKHLVRGEGQKAKLYCAPIKGHSYVFWYQQVLKNEFKFLISFQNENVFDETGMPKERFSAKCLPNSPCSLEIQATKLEDSAVYFCASSQSESGVYGYTFGSGTRLTVV.

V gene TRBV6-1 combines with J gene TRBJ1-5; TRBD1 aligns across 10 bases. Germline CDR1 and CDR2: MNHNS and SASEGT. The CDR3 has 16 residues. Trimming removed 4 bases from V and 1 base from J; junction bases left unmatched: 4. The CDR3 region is CASSGTGGDSNQPQHF. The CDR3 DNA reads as TGTGCCAGCAGTGGGACAGGGGGAGACAGCAATCAGCCCCAGCATTTT.

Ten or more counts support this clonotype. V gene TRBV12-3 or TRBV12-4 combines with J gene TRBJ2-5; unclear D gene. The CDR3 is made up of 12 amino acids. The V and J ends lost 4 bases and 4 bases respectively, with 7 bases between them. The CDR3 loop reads CASSSFPETQYF. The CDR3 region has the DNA TGTGCCAGCAGTTCATTCCCAGAGACCCAGTACTTC.

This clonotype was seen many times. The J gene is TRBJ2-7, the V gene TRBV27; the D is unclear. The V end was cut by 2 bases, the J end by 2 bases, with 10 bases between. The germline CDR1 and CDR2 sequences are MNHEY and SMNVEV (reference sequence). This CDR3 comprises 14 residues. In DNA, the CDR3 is TGTGCCAGCAGTTTAGGGCTGGCTACCTACGAGCAGTACTTC. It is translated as CASSLGLATYEQYF.

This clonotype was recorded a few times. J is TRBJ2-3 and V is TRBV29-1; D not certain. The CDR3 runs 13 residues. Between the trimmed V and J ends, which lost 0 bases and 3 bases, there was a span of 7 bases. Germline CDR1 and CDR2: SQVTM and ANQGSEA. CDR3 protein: CSVEDWGTDTQYF. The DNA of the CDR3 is TGCAGCGTTGAAGATTGGGGAACAGATACGCAGTATTTT.

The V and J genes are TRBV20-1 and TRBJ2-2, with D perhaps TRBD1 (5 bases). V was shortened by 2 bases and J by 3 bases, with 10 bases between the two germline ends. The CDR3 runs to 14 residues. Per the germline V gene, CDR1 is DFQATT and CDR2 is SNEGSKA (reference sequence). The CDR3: CSARIGRDTGELFF. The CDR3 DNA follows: TGCAGTGCTAGAATCGGCAGGGACACCGGGGAGCTGTTTTTT.

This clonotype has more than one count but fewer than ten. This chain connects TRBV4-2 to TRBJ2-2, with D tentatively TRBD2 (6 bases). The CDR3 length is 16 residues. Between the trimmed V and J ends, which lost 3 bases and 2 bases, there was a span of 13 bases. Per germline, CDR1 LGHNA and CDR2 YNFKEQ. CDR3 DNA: TGTGCCAGCAGCCAGTTGCGGGACTCCAACACCGGGGAGCTGTTTTTT. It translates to CASSQLRDSNTGELFF.

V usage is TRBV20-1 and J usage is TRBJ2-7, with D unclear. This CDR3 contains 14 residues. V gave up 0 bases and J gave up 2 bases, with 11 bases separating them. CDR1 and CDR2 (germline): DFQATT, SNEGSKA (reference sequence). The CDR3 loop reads CSARDRVLAYEQYF. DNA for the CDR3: TGCAGTGCTAGAGACCGGGTCCTAGCCTACGAGCAGTACTTC.

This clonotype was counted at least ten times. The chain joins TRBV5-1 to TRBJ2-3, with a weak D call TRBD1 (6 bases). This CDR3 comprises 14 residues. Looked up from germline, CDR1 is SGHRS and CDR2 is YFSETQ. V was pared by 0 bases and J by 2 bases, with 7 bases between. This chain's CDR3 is CASSLGTVTDTQYF. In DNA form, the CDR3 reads TGCGCCAGCAGCTTGGGGACAGTCACAGATACGCAGTATTTT. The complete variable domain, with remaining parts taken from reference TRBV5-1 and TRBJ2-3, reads KAGVTQTPRYLIKTRGQQVTLSCSPISGHRSVSWYQQTPGQGLQFLFEYFSETQRNKGNFPGRFSGRQFSNSRSEMNVSTLELGDSALYLCASSLGTVTDTQYFGPGTRLTVL.

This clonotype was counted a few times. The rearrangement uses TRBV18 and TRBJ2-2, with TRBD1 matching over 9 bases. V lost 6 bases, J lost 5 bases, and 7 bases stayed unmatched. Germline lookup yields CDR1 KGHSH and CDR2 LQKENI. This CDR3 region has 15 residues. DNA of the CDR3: TGTGCCAGCTCTCGGCGAGGGACAGGGACCGGGGAGCTGTTTTTT. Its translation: CASSRRGTGTGELFF.

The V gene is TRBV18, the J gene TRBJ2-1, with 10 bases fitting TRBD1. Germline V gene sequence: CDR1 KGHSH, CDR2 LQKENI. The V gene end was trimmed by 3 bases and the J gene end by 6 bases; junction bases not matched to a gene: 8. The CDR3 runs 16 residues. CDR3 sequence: CASSPSPGQGTNEQFF. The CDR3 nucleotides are TGTGCCAGCTCACCTAGTCCGGGACAGGGGACCAATGAGCAGTTCTTC.

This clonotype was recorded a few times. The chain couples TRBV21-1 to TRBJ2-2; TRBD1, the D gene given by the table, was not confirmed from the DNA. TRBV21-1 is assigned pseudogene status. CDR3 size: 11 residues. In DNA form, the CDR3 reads TGTACAGGGGGCGACACCGGGGAGCTGTTTTTT. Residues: CTGGDTGELFF.

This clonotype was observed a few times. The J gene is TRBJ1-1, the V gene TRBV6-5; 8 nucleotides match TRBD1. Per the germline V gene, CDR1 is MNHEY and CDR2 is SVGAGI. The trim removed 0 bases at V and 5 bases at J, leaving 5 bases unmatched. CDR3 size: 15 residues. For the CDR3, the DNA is TGTGCCAGCAGTTACTCGTACAGGGGGTGGACTGAAGCTTTCTTT. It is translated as CASSYSYRGWTEAFF.

The chain's CDR3 is CSARDSLAGVYNEQFF. CDR3 nucleotides: TGCAGTGCTAGAGACTCACTAGCGGGGGTTTACAATGAGCAGTTCTTC. The chain is built from TRBV20-1 and TRBJ2-1; 11 positions match TRBD2. Germline lookup yields CDR1 DFQATT and CDR2 SNEGSKA (reference sequence). With V trimmed by 0 bases and J by 4 bases, 5 bases remained unmatched. The CDR3 is 16 amino acids.

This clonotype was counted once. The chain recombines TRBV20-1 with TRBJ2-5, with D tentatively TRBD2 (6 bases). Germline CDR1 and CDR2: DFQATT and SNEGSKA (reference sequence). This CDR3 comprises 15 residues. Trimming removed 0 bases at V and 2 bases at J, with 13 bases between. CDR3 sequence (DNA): TGCAGTGCTAGAGAGCACGGGGGAATGCAAGAGACCCAGTACTTC. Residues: CSAREHGGMQETQYF.

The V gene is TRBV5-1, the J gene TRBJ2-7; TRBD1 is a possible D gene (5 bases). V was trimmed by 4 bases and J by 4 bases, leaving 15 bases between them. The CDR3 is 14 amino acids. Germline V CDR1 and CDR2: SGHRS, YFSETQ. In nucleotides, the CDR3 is TGCGCCAGCAGCAAGGCACAGGTCGGGTACGAGCAGTACTTC. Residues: CASSKAQVGYEQYF. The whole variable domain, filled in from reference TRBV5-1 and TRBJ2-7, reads KAGVTQTPRYLIKTRGQQVTLSCSPISGHRSVSWYQQTPGQGLQFLFEYFSETQRNKGNFPGRFSGRQFSNSRSEMNVSTLELGDSALYLCASSKAQVGYEQYFGPGTRLTVT.

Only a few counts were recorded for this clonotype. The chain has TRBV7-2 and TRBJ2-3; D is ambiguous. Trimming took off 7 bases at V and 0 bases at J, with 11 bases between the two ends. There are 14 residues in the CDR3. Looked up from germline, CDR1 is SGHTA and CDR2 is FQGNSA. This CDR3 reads CASTQPSSTDTQYF. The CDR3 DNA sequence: TGTGCCAGCACCCAGCCCAGCAGCACAGATACGCAGTATTTT.